These 10 T cell receptor beta chains originate from one sample sequenced in a study of T cell clonotyping in hematopoietic cell transplantation. Data came from immunoSEQ multiplex PCR; TCRdb stores just in-frame clones and leaves some out. The table lists some 50,000 clones, 80% to 85% of them singletons. The time point was: recipient sample about 28 days before transplant, after cytoreduction. The source material was peripheral blood mononuclear cells, sampled before stem cell transplant. The source is a man in his sixties with myelodysplastic syndrome. Some clones in this sample may be carry-over from other donors' samples.

This chain links TRBV6-6 with TRBJ1-1; possibly TRBD1 for D (6 bases). The CDR3 extends over 13 amino acids. Germline lookup yields CDR1 MNHNY and CDR2 SVGAGI (reference sequence). V lost 2 bases and J lost 3, with 7 bases in between. The CDR3 region is CASSYNRDTEAFF. As DNA, the CDR3 is TGTGCCAGCAGTTACAACAGGGACACTGAAGCTTTCTTT.

The rearrangement joins TRBV30 to TRBJ2-7; TRBD1 or TRBD2 may be the D gene (5 bases each). V was cut by 0 bases and J by 0 bases, with 18 bases left in between. CDR1 and CDR2 (germline): GTSNPN, SVGIG (reference sequence). CDR3 length: 17 amino acids. CDR3: CAWSVGSGTASSYEQYF. DNA for the CDR3: TGTGCCTGGAGTGTTGGGTCCGGGACGGCGAGCTCCTACGAGCAGTACTTC.

The rearrangement joins TRBV5-8 to TRBJ2-4, with a tentative D call TRBD2 (6 bases). Trimming removed 3 bases at V and 8 bases at J, with 12 bases between. Germline lookup yields CDR1 SGHTS and CDR2 YDEGEE. This CDR3 is built from 13 residues. The CDR3 coding sequence is TGTGCCAGCAGCTCCGGGGGTTTTGACATTCAGTACTTC. Its translation is CASSSGGFDIQYF.

This chain uses TRBV2 with TRBJ1-1; no definite D call. Germline V CDR1 and CDR2: SNHLY, FYNNEI. Between the trimmed V and J ends, which lost 0 bases and 11 bases, there was a span of 16 bases. The CDR3 spans 14 residues. As DNA, the CDR3 is TGTGCCAGCAGTGAAGCGGCTATGTGGAGGTCTGCTTTCTTT. Translation: CASSEAAMWRSAFF.

This rearrangement joins TRBV7-2 to TRBJ1-6; D may be TRBD1 (5 bases). The V and J ends lost 2 bases and 6 bases respectively, with 8 bases between them. This CDR3 comprises 14 residues. Germline assignment: CDR1 SGHTA and CDR2 FQGNSA. The CDR3 nucleotides are TGTGCCAGCAGCTTATCAGGGAGTAATTCACCCCTCCACTTT. It encodes CASSLSGSNSPLHF.

J is TRBJ2-4 and V is TRBV5-1, with TRBD1 matching 7 bases. This CDR3 has 12 amino acids. V dropped 3 bases and J dropped 10; count of bases not matched to a gene: 4. Germline CDR1 SGHRS, CDR2 YFSETQ. The CDR3 coding sequence is TGCGCCAGCAGCTGGGACAGTGAGATTCAGTACTTC. This encodes CASSWDSEIQYF.

V gene TRBV10-3 combines with J gene TRBJ1-1; maybe TRBD1 (5 bases). Per germline, CDR1 ENHRY and CDR2 SYGVKD. With 0 bases removed from V and 2 bases from J, the gap between germline ends came to 10 bases. The CDR3 runs to 15 residues. CDR3 sequence reads: CAISESRGPNTEAFF. The CDR3 nucleotides read TGTGCCATCAGTGAGTCGAGGGGCCCCAACACTGAAGCTTTCTTT.

As for this clone: Sequence at one end of the junction differs from germline and may be a read error. The rearrangement uses TRBV5-6 and TRBJ2-7; weak D call: TRBD2 (6 bases). From germline, CDR1 is SGHDT and CDR2 YYEEEE. CDR3 length: 13 residues. The CDR3 bases are TGTGCCAGCAGCTCGGACTACTCGGACGAGCAGTATTTC. Protein sequence: CASSSDYSDEQYF.

The genes are TRBV5-4 and TRBJ2-2; D is ambiguous. Germline assignment: CDR1 SGHNT and CDR2 YYREEE (reference sequence). This CDR3 spans 13 amino acids. Trimming took off 4 bases at V and 0 bases at J, with 4 bases between the two ends. The CDR3 region is CASSRPNTGELFF. The DNA for the CDR3 is TGTGCCAGCAGCCGACCGAACACCGGGGAGCTGTTTTTT.

Points on this clone: Germline is not matched at one junction end, which may reflect a read error. The V call is TRBV7-2, the J call TRBJ2-7, with a weak D call TRBD2 (5 bases). Germline CDR1 SGHTA, CDR2 FQGNSA. This CDR3 is built from 12 residues. CDR3 loop: CASSSSTREPHF. The CDR3 region has the DNA TGTGCCAGCAGCTCCTCCACTAGGGAGCCTCACTTC. Full variable domain (remainder filled in from reference TRBV7-2 and TRBJ2-7): GAGVSQSPSNKVTEKGKDVELRCDPISGHTALYWYRQSLGQGLEFLIYFQGNSAPDKSGLPSDRFSAERTGGSVSTLTIQRTQQEDSAVYLCASSSSTREPHFGPGTRLTVT.